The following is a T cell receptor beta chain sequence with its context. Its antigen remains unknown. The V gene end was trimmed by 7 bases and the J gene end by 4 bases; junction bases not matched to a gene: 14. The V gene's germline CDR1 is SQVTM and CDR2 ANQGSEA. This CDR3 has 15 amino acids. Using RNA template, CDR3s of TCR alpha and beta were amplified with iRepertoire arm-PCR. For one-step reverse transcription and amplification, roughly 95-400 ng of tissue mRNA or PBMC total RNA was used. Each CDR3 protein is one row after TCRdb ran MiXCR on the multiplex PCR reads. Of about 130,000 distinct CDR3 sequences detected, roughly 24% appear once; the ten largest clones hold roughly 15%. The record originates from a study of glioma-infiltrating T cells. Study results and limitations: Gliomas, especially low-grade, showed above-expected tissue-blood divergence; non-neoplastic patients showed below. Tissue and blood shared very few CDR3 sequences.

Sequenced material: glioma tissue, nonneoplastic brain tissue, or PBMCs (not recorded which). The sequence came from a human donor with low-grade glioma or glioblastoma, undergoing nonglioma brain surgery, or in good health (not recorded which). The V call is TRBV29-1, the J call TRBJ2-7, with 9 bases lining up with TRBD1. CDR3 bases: TGCAGCGCCGGGACAGGGTTCGGGGCCCAATACGAGCAGTACTTC. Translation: CSAGTGFGAQYEQYF.